This TCR beta chain was identified during a study of blood T cell repertoires in acute mononucleosis (dated by TCRdb to the early 2020s). Broadly, across the study: Acute-phase samples were taken within 2 weeks of symptom onset, representing the primary response. In acute infection, YVL-BR-specific cells made up a mean of roughly 2.1% of blood CD8 T cells and GLC-BM-specific cells made up a mean of roughly 1.1%. The mean blood EBV load was around 4 log10 genome copies per million B cells in acute infection and 2 to 3 at convalescence. Summary of the overall study and its limitations: The low acute-to-convalescent clonotype overlap might be partly explained by sampling error, because only a fraction of each donor's blood was analyzed. In TCR repertoire selection for BRLF1 (YVL-BR), TCRalpha CDR3 motifs took on a dominant role, whereas TCRbeta played only a minimal one. Just 8% to 9.5% of the unique acute clonotypes remained in convalescence, but these persisting clonotypes accounted for most of the response, and new, diverse de novo clonotypes seemingly replaced the other acute clonotypes. With just a few donors in the cohort, the group averages were based on very few individuals.

CDR1 and CDR2, looked up from the germline V gene, are SGHTA and FQGNSA. CDR3 length: 14 amino acids, cysteine to phenylalanine. The read is trimmed to its CDR3 DNA, 42 bases read in frame from base 1. What this sample's time point label stands for: acute infectious mononucleosis, at clinical presentation within 2 weeks of symptom onset (visit 1). Over the course of primary infection, this study followed CD8 T cell responses against two immunodominant EBV epitopes, BRLF1 109 (YVL-BR) and BMLF1 280 (GLC-BM). Primary EBV infection was indicated by a positive serum heterophile antibody test and EBV viral capsid antigen-specific IgM. Total CD8 T cells were first enriched from PBMCs by magnetic positive selection (MACS). Live CD3+ CD8+ tetramer+ cells were sorted on a FACSAria III to over 90% purity. A PE-conjugated tetramer loaded with the BRLF1 109-117 peptide was used to sort the cells. After tetramer sorting, TCR repertoires of EBV epitope-specific CD8 T cells were deep-sequenced directly ex vivo at acute infection and at convalescence. The donors were a few individuals between about 18 and 30 years old who had clinical acute infectious mononucleosis and laboratory evidence of primary EBV infection. Heparinized peripheral blood was collected once when donors presented clinically with mononucleosis symptoms and a second time roughly 6 months afterward. Ficoll-Paque density gradient centrifugation was used to isolate PBMCs.

In regard to this clone: At one end, the junction sequence differs from germline, possibly due to a read error.

For TCR profiling, total RNA from at least 9,000 sorted tetramer+ CD8 T cells was reverse transcribed into cDNA. CDR3 regions were amplified by PCR with primers annealing to V and J regions, adding unique molecular identifiers to track templates. Profiling of the TCRalpha and TCRbeta chains was done on the immunoSEQ platform, including the sequencing and error-correction standards of that platform. As for the authors' bioinformatics: Clonal copy numbers were corrected for sequencing and PCR errors, and IMGT conventions were followed to define CDR3s. Analysis was restricted to productive rearrangements and was performed with immunoSEQ Analyzer versions 2.0 and 3.0, and gene-pairing frequencies were further processed in Microsoft Excel. V-J pairings were visualized as Circos plots, and CDR3 motifs were found with MEME plus a custom motifSearch program. The probability of generation of TCR sequences was calculated using the OLGA algorithm. Clonotypes found at both visits were termed persistent, clonotypes found only in the acute phase were termed nonpersistent, and clonotypes found only at convalescence were termed de novo. An amino acid clonotype used by more than one donor was defined as a public TCR. TCRdb holds this immuneACCESS table with in-frame rearrangements only. Some clones are missing; in checked studies, unresolved V genes explain under half, and the rest has no known cause. D and trimming were read from the DNA, whereas the V and J calls and clone size are those reported in that table. This sample is represented by several thousand clones; less than 30% of them were singletons. The ten largest clones represent around 26% of the sample.

This material consisted of EBV YVL epitope tetramer+ CD8+ T cells sorted from PBMCs, taken during acute infectious mononucleosis. The cell subset or site label of this sample denotes: CD8 T cells binding a tetramer with EBV BRLF1 109-117 peptide (YVL-BR). The source of this sequence is a woman younger than 30 with infectious mononucleosis caused by EBV. In this chain, TRBV7-2 is recombined with TRBJ2-1, with TRBD2 identical over 9 junction bases. The DNA is as follows: TGTGCCAGCAGCCTAGCGGGGCCAAGCAATGAGCAGTTCTTC. The translation is CASSLAGPSNEQFF. With all but the CDR3 taken from the reference TRBV7-2 and TRBJ2-1 genes, the full variable domain is: GAGVSQSPSNKVTEKGKDVELRCDPISGHTALYWYRQSLGQGLEFLIYFQGNSAPDKSGLPSDRFSAERTGGSVSTLTIQRTQQEDSAVYLCASSLAGPSNEQFFGPGTRLTVL.